This TCR beta chain was captured in a study of blood T cells in healthy people across ages. Study observations and caveats: Roughly linear age-related decline in beta diversity appeared, significant by age roughly 40.

Through a sample-barcoded 5' primer and a J-beta primer mix, a second PCR was run for about 6 to 11 cycles. Using its own MiXCR run on the 5' RACE reads, TCRdb lists one record per CDR3 protein. The table includes roughly 1.5 million distinct CDR3 sequences, 35% to 45% detected once. Worth noting for this clonotype: Its antigen remains unknown.

Caucasian, healthy and from Russia, the donors were aged between about 6 and 90. The receptor was derived from a woman under 30 in good health. Sequences were obtained from blood.

The DNA for the CDR3 is TGTGCCAGCAGCCACCCAATTACAGGGGGGGTAAATGAAAAACTGTTTTTT. This encodes CASSHPITGGVNEKLFF. V is TRBV4-2 and J is TRBJ1-4; 8 bases agree with TRBD1. J was trimmed by 5 bases and V by 3 bases; bases with no gene match: 11. Germline V gene sequence: CDR1 LGHNA, CDR2 YNFKEQ. The CDR3 has 17 residues.